This is a list of T cell receptor beta chains from one sample in a study of shared clonotypes between healthy human individuals. Some clones are missing from TCRdb's copy, which holds only in-frame ones; the method was immunoSEQ multiplex PCR. The table shows about 1.1 million clones, with about four fifths occurring only once. The sample was memory CD4+ T cells from PBMCs. The receptors come from a man younger than 35 in good health. Some clones in this sample may be carry-over from other donors' samples. Both conserved end residues are part of each CDR3.

>15|TRBV19|TRBJ2-5
CASGTSGYQKETQYF
>18|TRBV23-1|TRBJ2-4
CASSRPGQPILAKNIQYF
>13|TRBV6-6|TRBJ1-2
CASSRTSRYGYTF
>16|TRBV2|TRBJ1-5
CASSEQSRGAGQPQHF
>17|TRBV5-1|TRBJ2-3
CASSLEPGREGTDTQYF
>16|TRBV4-3|TRBJ1-3
CASSQALTGSGNTIYF
>13|TRBV5-1|TRBJ1-5
CASSLTYDQPQHF
>17|TRBV4-3|TRBJ2-3
CASSQGSWTLGTDTQYF
>15|TRBV4-1|TRBJ2-3
CASSQAPSGSDTQYF
>12|TRBV7-8|TRBJ2-1
CASSLAVVGQFF
>17|TRBV4-2|TRBJ2-6
CASSQGTAISGANVLTF
>18|TRBV4-1|TRBJ1-5
CASSQVYGPGIRNQPQHF
>13|TRBV5-1|TRBJ2-1
CASQGGRAVEQFF
>16|TRBV4-1|TRBJ1-5
CASSQDPGRSNQPQHF
>15|TRBV5-4|TRBJ2-7
CASSSEGTGIYEQYF
>11|TRBV28|TRBJ1-1
CASSSFTEAFF
>13|TRBV9|TRBJ1-2
CASREQGGYGYTF
>12|TRBV2|TRBJ2-7
CASNQGVDEQYF
>15|TRBV9|TRBJ2-5
CASSGIGTGRETQYF
>16|TRBV18|TRBJ2-2
CASSRRDKTNTGELFF
>12|TRBV27|TRBJ2-3
CASAKRGDTQYF
>15|TRBV2|TRBJ2-7
CASRLPTAVSYEQYF
>13|TRBV7-8|TRBJ1-3
CASRQGVGNTIYF
>15|TRBV2|TRBJ2-3
CASTPGQAFTDTQYF
>15|TRBV5-1|TRBJ1-4
CASSLGTNQRQKLFF
>13|TRBV5-1|TRBJ2-1
CASSPSARNEQFF
>12|TRBV27|TRBJ1-5
CASSLLGQPQHF
>14|TRBV28|TRBJ2-2
CASRSRELAGELFF
>14|TRBV29-1|TRBJ2-1
CSVPSTSWDNEQFF
>15|TRBV4-3|TRBJ2-4
CASSHGQFSKNIQYF
>10|TRBV20-1|TRBJ1-1
CSASGNEAFF
>11|TRBV20-1|TRBJ2-3
CSAEQGVAQYF
>15|TRBV15|TRBJ2-2
CATSTRYLDTGELFF
>17|TRBV11-3|TRBJ2-7
CASSPRTSGTEAYEQYF
>13|TRBV6-1|TRBJ1-1
CASSVTGRTEAFF
>12|TRBV10-2|TRBJ2-1
CATTDPYNEQFF
>16|TRBV5-1|TRBJ2-1
CASNRAGGPSYNEQFF
>13|TRBV27|TRBJ1-1
CASSLFRNTEAFF
>17|TRBV25-1|TRBJ2-1
CASSEWPASGSRNEQFF
>14|TRBV19|TRBJ1-4
CASSLGQPNEKLFF
>15|TRBV7-3|TRBJ2-3
CASSLRQGGTDTQYF
>13|TRBV19|TRBJ2-5
CASSERGRETQYF
>14|TRBV6-5|TRBJ1-3
CASIGTASGNTIYF
>15|TRBV2|TRBJ2-5
CASSEETSGRETQYF
>14|TRBV29-1|TRBJ2-7
CSVAGLAGVYEQYF
>12|TRBV9|TRBJ1-1
CASSASGGKAFF
>13|TRBV2|TRBJ1-2
CASTGGIGYGYTF
>16|TRBV7-2|TRBJ2-1
CASSLEGTIKHNEQFF
>13|TRBV7-9|TRBJ2-2
CASSLNSAGELFF
>14|TRBV6-5|TRBJ1-2
CASSYTPRVGGYTF
>15|TRBV6-5|TRBJ1-2
CASSRQGQASSGYTF
>13|TRBV29-1|TRBJ1-4
CSVEGDGDEKLFF
>15|TRBV27|TRBJ2-7
CASSPLAGGMNEQYF
>13|TRBV6-1|TRBJ2-7
CASRLGTAYEQYF
>15|TRBV5-1|TRBJ1-5
CASSEGQGPNQPQHF
>15|TRBV18|TRBJ1-3
CASAFTRDSGNTIYF
>13|TRBV7-2|TRBJ2-5
CASSVGGRETQYF
>14|TRBV11-2|TRBJ2-1
CASSRTSGYNEQFF
>16|TRBV6-5|TRBJ1-2
CASSYSSDSYNYGYTF